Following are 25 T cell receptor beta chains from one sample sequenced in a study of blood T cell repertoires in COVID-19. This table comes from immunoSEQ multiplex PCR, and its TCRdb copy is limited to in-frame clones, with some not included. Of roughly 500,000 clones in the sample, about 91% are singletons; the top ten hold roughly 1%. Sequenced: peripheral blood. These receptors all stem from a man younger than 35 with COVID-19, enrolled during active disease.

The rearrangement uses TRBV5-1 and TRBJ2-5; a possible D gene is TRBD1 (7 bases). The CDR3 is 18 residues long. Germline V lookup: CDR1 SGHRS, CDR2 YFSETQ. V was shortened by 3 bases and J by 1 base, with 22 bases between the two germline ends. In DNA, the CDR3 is TGCGCCAGCAGCTCTTCAGGGGGGTTAGCGGAGCCCCAAGAGACCCAGTACTTC. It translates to CASSSSGGLAEPQETQYF.

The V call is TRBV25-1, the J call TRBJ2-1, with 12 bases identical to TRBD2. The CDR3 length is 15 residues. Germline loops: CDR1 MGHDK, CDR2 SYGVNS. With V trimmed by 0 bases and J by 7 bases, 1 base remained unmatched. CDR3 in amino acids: CASSEYTSGRNEQFF. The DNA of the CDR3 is TGTGCCAGCAGTGAATACACTAGCGGGAGGAATGAGCAGTTCTTC.

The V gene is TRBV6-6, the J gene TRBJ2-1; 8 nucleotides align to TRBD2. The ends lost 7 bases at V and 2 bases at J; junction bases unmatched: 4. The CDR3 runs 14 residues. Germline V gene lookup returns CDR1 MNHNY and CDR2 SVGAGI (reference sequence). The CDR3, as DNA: TGTGCCAGCACTTCGGGACTAGCCTACAATGAGCAGTTCTTC. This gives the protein CASTSGLAYNEQFF.

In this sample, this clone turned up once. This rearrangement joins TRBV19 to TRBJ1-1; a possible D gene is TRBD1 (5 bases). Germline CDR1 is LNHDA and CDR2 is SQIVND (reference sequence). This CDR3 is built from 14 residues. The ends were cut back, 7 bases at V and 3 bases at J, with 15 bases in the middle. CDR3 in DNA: TGTGCCAGTACCATACGGGGGGATGACACTGAAGCTTTCTTT. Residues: CASTIRGDDTEAFF.

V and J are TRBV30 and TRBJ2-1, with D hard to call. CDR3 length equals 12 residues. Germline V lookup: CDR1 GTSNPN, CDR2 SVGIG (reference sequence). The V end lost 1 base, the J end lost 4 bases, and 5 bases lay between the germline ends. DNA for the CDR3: TGTGCCTGGAGTGGTGTATACAATGAGCAGTTCTTC. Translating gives CAWSGVYNEQFF.

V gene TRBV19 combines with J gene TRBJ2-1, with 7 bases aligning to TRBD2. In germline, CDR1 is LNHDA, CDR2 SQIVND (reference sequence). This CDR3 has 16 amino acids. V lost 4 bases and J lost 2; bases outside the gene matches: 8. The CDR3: CASSTGGRAAYNEQFF. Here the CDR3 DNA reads TGTGCCAGTAGTACCGGTGGGAGGGCTGCCTACAATGAGCAGTTCTTC.

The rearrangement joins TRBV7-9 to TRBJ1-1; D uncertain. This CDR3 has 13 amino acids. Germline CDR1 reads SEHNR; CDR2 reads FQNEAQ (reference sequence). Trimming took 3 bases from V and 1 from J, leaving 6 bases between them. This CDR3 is CASSLVQNTEAFF. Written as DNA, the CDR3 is TGTGCCAGCAGCTTGGTACAGAACACTGAAGCTTTCTTT.

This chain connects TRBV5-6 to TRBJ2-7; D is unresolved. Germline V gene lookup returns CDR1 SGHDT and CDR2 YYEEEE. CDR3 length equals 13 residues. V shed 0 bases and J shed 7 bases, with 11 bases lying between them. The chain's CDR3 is CASSLGQRVEQYF. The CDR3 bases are TGTGCCAGCAGCTTGGGCCAGCGAGTGGAGCAGTACTTC.

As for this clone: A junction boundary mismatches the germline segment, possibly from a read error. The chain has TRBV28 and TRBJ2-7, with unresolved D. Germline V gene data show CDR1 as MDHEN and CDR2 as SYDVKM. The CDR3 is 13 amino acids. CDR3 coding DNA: TGTGCCAGCAGCTTATCGGTTGCCTACGAGCAGTACTTC. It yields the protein CASSLSVAYEQYF.

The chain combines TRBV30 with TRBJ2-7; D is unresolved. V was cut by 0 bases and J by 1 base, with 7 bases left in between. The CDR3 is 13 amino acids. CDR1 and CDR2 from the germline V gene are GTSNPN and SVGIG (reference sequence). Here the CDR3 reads CAWSVGRSYEQYF. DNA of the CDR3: TGTGCCTGGAGTGTTGGGCGTTCCTACGAGCAGTACTTC.

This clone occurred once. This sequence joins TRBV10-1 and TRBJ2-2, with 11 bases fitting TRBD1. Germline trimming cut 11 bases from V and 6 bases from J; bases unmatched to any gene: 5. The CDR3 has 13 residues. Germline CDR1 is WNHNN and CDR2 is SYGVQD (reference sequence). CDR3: CARGQGASGELFF. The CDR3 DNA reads TGCGCCCGCGGACAGGGGGCGTCCGGGGAGCTGTTTTTT.

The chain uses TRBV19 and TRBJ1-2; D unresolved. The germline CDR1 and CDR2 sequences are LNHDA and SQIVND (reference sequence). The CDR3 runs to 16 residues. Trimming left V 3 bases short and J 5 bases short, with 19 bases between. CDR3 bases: TGTGCCAGTAGTATTTACGGGGAGGCCGTTGGTTATGGCTACACCTTC. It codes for CASSIYGEAVGYGYTF.

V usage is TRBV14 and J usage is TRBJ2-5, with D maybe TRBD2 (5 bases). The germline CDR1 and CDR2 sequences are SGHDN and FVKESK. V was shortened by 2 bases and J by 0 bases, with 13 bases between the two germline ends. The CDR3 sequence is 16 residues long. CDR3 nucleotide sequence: TGTGCCAGCAGCCAACCAAGTTGGCGGGACCAAGAGACCCAGTACTTC. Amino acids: CASSQPSWRDQETQYF.

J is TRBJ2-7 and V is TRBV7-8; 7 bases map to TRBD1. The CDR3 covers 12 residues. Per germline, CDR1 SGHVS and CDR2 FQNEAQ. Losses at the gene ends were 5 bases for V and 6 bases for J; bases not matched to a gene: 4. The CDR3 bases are TGTGCCAGCAGCCCCAGGACAGGCGAGCAGTACTTC. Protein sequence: CASSPRTGEQYF.

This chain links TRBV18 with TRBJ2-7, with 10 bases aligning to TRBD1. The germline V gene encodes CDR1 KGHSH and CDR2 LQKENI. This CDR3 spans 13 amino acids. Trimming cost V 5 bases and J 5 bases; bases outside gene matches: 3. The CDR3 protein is CASSSGQGNEQYF. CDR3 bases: TGTGCCAGCTCATCGGGACAGGGGAACGAGCAGTACTTC. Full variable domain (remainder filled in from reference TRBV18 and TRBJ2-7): NAGVMQNPRHLVRRRGQEARLRCSPMKGHSHVYWYRQLPEEGLKFMVYLQKENIIDESGMPKERFSAEFPKEGPSILRIQQVVRGDSAAYFCASSSGQGNEQYFGPGTRLTVT.

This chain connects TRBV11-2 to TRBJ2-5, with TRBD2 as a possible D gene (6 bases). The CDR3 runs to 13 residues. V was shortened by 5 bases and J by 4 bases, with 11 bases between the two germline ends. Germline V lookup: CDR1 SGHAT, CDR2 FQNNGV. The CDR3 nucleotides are TGTGCCAGCAGCCGCGGGACGTTAGAGACCCAGTACTTC. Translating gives CASSRGTLETQYF.

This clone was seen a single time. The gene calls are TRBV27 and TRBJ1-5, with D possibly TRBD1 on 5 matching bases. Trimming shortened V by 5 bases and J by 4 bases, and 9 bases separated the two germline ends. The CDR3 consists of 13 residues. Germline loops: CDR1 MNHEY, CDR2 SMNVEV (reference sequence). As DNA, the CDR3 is TGTGCCAGCAGTGAACCAGGGAATCAGCCCCAGCATTTT. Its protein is CASSEPGNQPQHF.

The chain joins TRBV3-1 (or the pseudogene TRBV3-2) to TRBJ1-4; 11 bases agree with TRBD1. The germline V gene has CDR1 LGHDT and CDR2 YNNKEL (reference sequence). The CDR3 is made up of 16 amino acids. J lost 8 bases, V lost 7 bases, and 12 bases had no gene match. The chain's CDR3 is CASTPTGQGVGEKLFF. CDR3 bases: TGTGCCAGCACCCCTACGGGACAGGGGGTAGGGGAAAAACTGTTTTTT.

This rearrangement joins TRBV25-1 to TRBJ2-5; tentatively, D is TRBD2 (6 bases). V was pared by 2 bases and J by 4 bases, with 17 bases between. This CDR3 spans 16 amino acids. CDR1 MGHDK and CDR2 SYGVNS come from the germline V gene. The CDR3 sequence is CASSEGRIPGRETQYF. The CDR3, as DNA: TGTGCCAGCAGTGAAGGGAGGATCCCCGGGAGAGAGACCCAGTACTTC.

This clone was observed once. The chain's CDR3 is CASSLAGTSVGKTQYF. CDR3 DNA: TGCGCCAGCAGCTTGGCAGGGACTAGCGTCGGGAAGACCCAGTACTTC. V usage is TRBV5-1 and J usage is TRBJ2-5; 10 bases map to TRBD2. In germline, CDR1 is SGHRS, CDR2 YFSETQ. The CDR3 runs to 16 residues. V lost 0 bases and J lost 6; bases outside the gene matches: 8.

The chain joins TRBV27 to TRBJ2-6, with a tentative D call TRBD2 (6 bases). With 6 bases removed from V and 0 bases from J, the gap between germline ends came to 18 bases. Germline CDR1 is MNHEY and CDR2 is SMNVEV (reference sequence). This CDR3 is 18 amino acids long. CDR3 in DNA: TGTGCCAGCAGCAGAACGAGAGCGGGTACCTCTGGGGCCAACGTCCTGACTTTC. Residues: CASSRTRAGTSGANVLTF.

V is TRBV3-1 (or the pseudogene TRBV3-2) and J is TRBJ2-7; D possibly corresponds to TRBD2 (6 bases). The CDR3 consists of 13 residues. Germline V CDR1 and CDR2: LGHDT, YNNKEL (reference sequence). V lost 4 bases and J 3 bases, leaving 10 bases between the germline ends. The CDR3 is CASSPRLGYEQYF. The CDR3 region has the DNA TGTGCCAGCAGCCCGAGACTAGGCTACGAGCAGTACTTC.

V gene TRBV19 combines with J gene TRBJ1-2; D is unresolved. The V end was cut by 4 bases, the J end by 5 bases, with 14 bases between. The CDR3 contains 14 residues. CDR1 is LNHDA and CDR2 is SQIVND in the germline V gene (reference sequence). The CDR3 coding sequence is TGTGCCAGTAGTAAGGCAGGCCCTCCTTATGGCTACACCTTC. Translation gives CASSKAGPPYGYTF.

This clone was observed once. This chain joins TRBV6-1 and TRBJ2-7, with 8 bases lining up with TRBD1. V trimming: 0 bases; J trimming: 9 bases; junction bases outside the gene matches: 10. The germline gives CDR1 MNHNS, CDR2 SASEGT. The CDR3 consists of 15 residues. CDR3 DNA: TGTGCCAGCAGTGAAGCGGAGGACAGGGTATCGTGGCAGTACTTC. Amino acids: CASSEAEDRVSWQYF.

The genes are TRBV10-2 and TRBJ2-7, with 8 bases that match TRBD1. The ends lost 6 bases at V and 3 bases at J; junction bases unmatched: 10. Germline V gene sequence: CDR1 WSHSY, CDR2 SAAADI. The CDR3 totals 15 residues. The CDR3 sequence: CASRTGTGNNYEQYF. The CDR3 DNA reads TGCGCCAGCAGGACCGGGACAGGAAATAACTACGAGCAGTACTTC.